This T cell receptor (beta chain) appears in the sequencing data of a study of T cells of healthy individuals. In TCRdb, the 5' RACE reads were re-called with MiXCR into one record per CDR3 protein. In the table there are about 40,000 distinct CDR3 sequences, about 4.5% of which are singletons. In germline, CDR1 is LGHDT, CDR2 YNNKEL (reference sequence). The CDR3 sequence is 15 residues long. V was shortened by 4 bases and J by 3 bases, with 15 bases between the two germline ends. The V and J genes are TRBV3-1 and TRBJ1-1; D uncertain. The receptor was isolated from a human donor in good health. This CDR3 is CASSLNPRGDTEAFF. The CDR3, as DNA: TGTGCCAGCAGCCTAAATCCTCGGGGTGACACTGAAGCTTTCTTT.